The entry below describes one T cell receptor beta chain. This sample stems from a study of blood T cell repertoires in COVID-19. Germline-derived CDR1 and CDR2 are SNHLY and FYNNEI. With 8 bases clipped from V and 7 bases from J, the junction kept 13 bases outside the gene matches. This CDR3 contains 14 residues. Profiled with immunoSEQ multiplex PCR; TCRdb holds only in-frame clones, not every one. The table includes fewer than 350,000 clones, roughly nine tenths detected once. The chain combines TRBV2 with TRBJ2-5, with 7 positions matching TRBD2. The sequenced material came from peripheral blood. The origin of this receptor is a man aged 40-50 years with active or convalescent COVID-19. CDR3 bases: TGTGCCAGCGATGGAGACACTGGGGAGGGGACCCAGTACTTC. Protein product: CASDGDTGEGTQYF.